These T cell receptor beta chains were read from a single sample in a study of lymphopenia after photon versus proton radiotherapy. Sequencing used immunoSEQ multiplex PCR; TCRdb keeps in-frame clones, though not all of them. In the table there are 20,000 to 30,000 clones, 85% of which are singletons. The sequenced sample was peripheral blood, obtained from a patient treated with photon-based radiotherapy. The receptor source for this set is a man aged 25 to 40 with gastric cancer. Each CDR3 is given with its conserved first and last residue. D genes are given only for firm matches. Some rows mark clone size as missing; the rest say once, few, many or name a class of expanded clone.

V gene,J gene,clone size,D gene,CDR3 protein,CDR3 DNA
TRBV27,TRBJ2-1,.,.,CASREPNNEQFF,TGTGCCAGCAGGGAACCTAACAATGAGCAGTTCTTC
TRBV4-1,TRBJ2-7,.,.,CASSQVLYRDNHNEQYF,TGCGCCAGCAGCCAAGTACTTTATCGGGACAATCACAACGAGCAGTACTTC
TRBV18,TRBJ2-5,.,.,CASSPATGGGRETQYF,TGTGCCAGCTCACCGGCTACAGGTGGAGGACGGGAGACCCAGTACTTC
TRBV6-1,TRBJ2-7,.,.,CASSEDSRPIYEQYF,TGTGCCAGCAGTGAGGACAGCCGTCCTATCTACGAGCAGTACTTC
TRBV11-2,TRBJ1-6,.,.,CASSLEAQGNSPLHF,TGTGCCAGCAGCTTAGAGGCACAGGGTAATTCACCCCTCCACTTT
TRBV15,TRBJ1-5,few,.,CATHELGWGNQPQHF,TGTGCCACCCACGAATTGGGATGGGGCAATCAGCCCCAGCATTTT
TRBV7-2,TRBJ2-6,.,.,CASSLQGDWANVLTF,TGTGCCAGCAGCTTACAGGGGGACTGGGCCAACGTCCTGACTTTC
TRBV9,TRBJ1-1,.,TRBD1,CASSVADRGTEAFF,TGTGCCAGCAGCGTAGCGGACAGGGGGACTGAAGCTTTCTTT
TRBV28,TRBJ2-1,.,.,CASSFRGGDNEQFF,TGTGCCAGCAGTTTTAGAGGGGGGGACAATGAGCAGTTCTTC
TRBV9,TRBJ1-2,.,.,CASSVESRDGYTF,TGTGCCAGCAGCGTAGAGTCGAGAGATGGCTACACCTTC
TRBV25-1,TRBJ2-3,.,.,CASTAGLSTDTQYF,TGTGCCAGCACCGCAGGGCTTAGCACAGATACGCAGTATTTT
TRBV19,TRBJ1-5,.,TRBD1,CASSLSGQGYQPQHF,TGTGCCAGTAGTCTATCAGGACAGGGCTATCAGCCCCAGCATTTT
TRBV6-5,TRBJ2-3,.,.,CASSYSSGRTDTQYF,TGTGCCAGCAGTTACTCGAGCGGACGCACAGATACGCAGTATTTT
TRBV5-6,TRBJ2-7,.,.,CASSLANRQDEQYF,TGTGCCAGCAGCTTGGCCAACCGGCAGGATGAGCAGTACTTC
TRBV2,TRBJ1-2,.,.,CASNLEFYGYTF,TGTGCCAGCAACTTGGAGTTCTATGGCTACACCTTC
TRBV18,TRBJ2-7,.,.,CASGGLTGLDEQYF,TGTGCCAGCGGGGGGCTAACAGGGCTGGACGAGCAGTACTTC
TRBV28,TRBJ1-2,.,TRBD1,CASSIQGQLVFTANYGYTF,TGTGCCAGCAGTATACAGGGACAGCTAGTTTTTACCGCTAACTATGGCTACACCTTC
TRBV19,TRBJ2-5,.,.,CASSPKGFQETQYF,TGTGCCAGTAGTCCCAAGGGGTTCCAAGAGACCCAGTACTTC
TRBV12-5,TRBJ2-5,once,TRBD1,CASGLSLDRDGAQYF,TGTGCTAGTGGTTTGAGCTTAGACAGGGATGGGGCCCAGTACTTC
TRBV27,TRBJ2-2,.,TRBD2,CASSPYPKVRGANTGELFF,TGTGCCAGCAGTCCCTATCCGAAGGTACGGGGGGCGAACACCGGGGAGCTGTTTTTT
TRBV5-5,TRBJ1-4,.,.,CASSLDFGSEKLFF,TGTGCCAGCAGCTTGGATTTCGGTAGTGAAAAACTGTTTTTT
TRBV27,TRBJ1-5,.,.,CASSLNGGDNQPQHF,TGTGCCAGCAGTTTAAACGGGGGCGACAATCAGCCCCAGCATTTT
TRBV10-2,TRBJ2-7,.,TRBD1,CASSSGQGAYEQYF,TGCGCCAGCAGTTCGGGACAGGGTGCCTACGAGCAGTACTTC
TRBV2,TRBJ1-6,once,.,CASRTDLGDNSPLHF,TGTGCCAGCAGAACGGACCTAGGGGATAATTCACCCCTCCACTTT
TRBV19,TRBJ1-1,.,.,CASKLRANTEAFF,TGTGCCAGTAAATTGAGGGCCAACACTGAAGCTTTCTTT
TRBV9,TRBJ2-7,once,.,CASSVQGTSEQYF,TGTGCCAGCAGCGTACAGGGGACTTCGGAGCAGTACTTC
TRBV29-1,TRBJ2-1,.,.,CSVIGNEQFF,TGCAGCGTGATAGGCAATGAGCAGTTCTTC
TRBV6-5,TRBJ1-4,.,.,CASSANPGANEKLFF,TGTGCCAGCAGTGCAAATCCCGGGGCTAATGAAAAACTGTTTTTT
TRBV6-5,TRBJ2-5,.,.,CAVGDGRETQYF,TGTGCCGTGGGGGACGGTCGTGAGACCCAGTACTTC
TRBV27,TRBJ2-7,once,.,CASSSTVSYEQYF,TGTGCCAGCAGTTCGACAGTCTCCTACGAGCAGTACTTC
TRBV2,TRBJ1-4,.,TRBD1,CASSPTGLREKLFF,TGTGCCAGCAGTCCGACAGGGCTTCGGGAAAAACTGTTTTTT
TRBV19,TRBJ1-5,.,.,CASSIDGGGVQPQHF,TGTGCCAGTAGTATAGATGGGGGCGGAGTTCAGCCCCAGCATTTT
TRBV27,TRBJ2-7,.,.,CASSFSGISYEQYF,TGTGCCAGCAGTTTTTCGGGGATCTCCTACGAGCAGTACTTC
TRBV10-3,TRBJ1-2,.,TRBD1,CAISESKPPPGQRNYGYTF,TGTGCCATCAGTGAGTCAAAGCCGCCCCCGGGACAGCGGAACTATGGCTACACCTTC
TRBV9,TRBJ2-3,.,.,CASSVAGTLTDTQYF,TGTGCCAGCAGCGTAGCCGGGACACTCACAGATACGCAGTATTTT
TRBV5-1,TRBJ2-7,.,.,CASSLDRDYEQYF,TGCGCCAGCAGCTTGGACAGGGACTACGAGCAGTACTTC
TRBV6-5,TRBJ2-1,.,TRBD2,CASSPGTSGIDEQFF,TGTGCCAGCAGCCCCGGGACTAGCGGGATCGATGAGCAGTTCTTC
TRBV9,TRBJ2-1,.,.,CASSVGGATWDEQFF,TGTGCCAGCAGCGTGGGGGGGGCCACCTGGGATGAGCAGTTCTTC
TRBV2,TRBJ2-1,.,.,CASSEALASAYNEQFF,TGTGCCAGCAGTGAAGCTCTAGCGTCGGCCTACAATGAGCAGTTCTTC
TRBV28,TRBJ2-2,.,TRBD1,CASSFWTGVTGELFF,TGTGCCAGCAGTTTTTGGACAGGAGTGACCGGGGAGCTGTTTTTT
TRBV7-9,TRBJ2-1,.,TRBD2,CASSLAGGNEQFF,TGTGCCAGCAGCTTGGCCGGGGGGAATGAGCAGTTCTTC
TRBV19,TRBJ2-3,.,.,CASTKSRVDLSTDTQYF,TGTGCCAGTACCAAATCCCGGGTCGACCTTAGCACAGATACGCAGTATTTT
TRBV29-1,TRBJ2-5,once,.,CSVGGLRETQYF,TGCAGCGTTGGTGGGCTTCGGGAGACCCAGTACTTC
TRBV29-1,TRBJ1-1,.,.,CSVEQGMNTEAFF,TGCAGCGTTGAACAGGGGATGAACACTGAAGCTTTCTTT
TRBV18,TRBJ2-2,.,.,CASSSSTGRANTGELFF,TGTGCCAGCTCATCTTCGACAGGGAGGGCGAACACCGGGGAGCTGTTTTTT
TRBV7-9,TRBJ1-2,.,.,CASSPSLRAWGYTF,TGTGCCAGCAGCCCCTCGTTGAGGGCCTGGGGCTACACCTTC